The rows below give T cell receptor beta chains drawn from one sample of a study of spatial heterogeneity in lung cancer. TCRdb redid the calling of the 5' RACE reads with MiXCR, one entry per CDR3 protein. The table includes around 100,000 distinct CDR3 sequences, about 4.4% detected once. The sample in question was lung tumor tissue, obtained at surgery. All receptors come from a male donor with early-stage non-small cell lung cancer. Each CDR3 is given with its conserved first and last residue. The D gene is left open where the match is weak. Not every row has a clone size; where given, it reads once, few, many or a size class.

d_gene | abundance | j_gene | v_gene | CDR3aa | CDR3nt
NA | many | TRBJ2-2 | TRBV21-1 | CASSKVGVAGEVGELFF | TGTGCCAGCAGCAAAGTGGGTGTAGCGGGAGAGGTCGGGGAGCTGTTTTTT
NA | many | TRBJ2-3 | TRBV20-1 | CSAYRLGRDTQYF | TGCAGTGCTTACAGACTAGGTCGGGATACGCAGTATTTT
NA | many | TRBJ2-2 | TRBV7-9 | CASSLAPDTQMAGELFF | TGTGCCAGCAGCTTAGCGCCGGACACCCAGATGGCCGGGGAGCTGTTTTTT
NA | many | TRBJ1-4 | TRBV25-1 | CASKRSGNAANEKLFF | TGTGCCAGCAAGCGCTCCGGGAATGCGGCTAATGAAAAACTGTTTTTT
NA | many | TRBJ2-1 | TRBV5-6 | CASSLIRGGKDSYNEQFF | TGTGCCAGCAGCTTGATTAGGGGCGGGAAGGACTCCTACAATGAGCAGTTCTTC
TRBD1 | few | TRBJ2-3 | TRBV5-6 | CASSLGDRDSDTQYF | TGTGCCAGCAGCTTGGGGGACAGGGACTCAGATACGCAGTATTTT
NA | many | TRBJ1-1 | TRBV28 | CASSFSVTEAFF | TGTGCCAGCAGTTTCTCGGTCACTGAAGCTTTCTTT
TRBD1 | few | TRBJ1-1 | TRBV4-1 | CASSQTTGGYTEAFF | TGCGCCAGCAGCCAAACGACAGGGGGATACACTGAAGCTTTCTTT
NA | many | TRBJ2-5 | TRBV28 | CASSSNKRTKQETQYF | TGTGCCAGCAGTTCGAACAAACGGACTAAACAAGAGACCCAGTACTTC
TRBD2 | many | TRBJ2-5 | TRBV5-6 | CASSHTSADGETQYF | TGTGCCAGCAGCCATACTAGCGCCGATGGAGAGACCCAGTACTTC
NA | NA | TRBJ2-3 | TRBV7-9 | CASSLVGGTGTDTQYF | TGTGCCAGCAGCTTAGTGGGTGGTACCGGTACAGATACGCAGTATTTT
NA | NA | TRBJ2-7 | TRBV5-1 | CASSSELTGPNEQYF | TGCGCCAGCAGCTCGGAGTTGACGGGACCCAACGAGCAGTACTTC
TRBD1 | many | TRBJ1-4 | TRBV18 | CASSPSGQGVLGEKLFF | TGTGCCAGCTCACCGTCTGGACAGGGCGTTCTGGGTGAAAAACTGTTTTTT
NA | many | TRBJ2-2 | TRBV5-1 | CASSSGRLGATGELFF | TGCGCCAGCAGCTCTGGACGTCTGGGGGCCACCGGGGAGCTGTTTTTT
TRBD1 | many | TRBJ1-2 | TRBV4-1 | CASSQEGADRGLGYGYTF | TGCGCCAGCAGCCAAGAGGGAGCCGACAGGGGGCTCGGCTATGGCTACACCTTC
TRBD2 | NA | TRBJ2-2 | TRBV5-1 | CASSPSGNEFGELFF | TGCGCCAGCAGCCCTAGCGGGAACGAATTCGGGGAGCTGTTTTTT
NA | many | TRBJ2-1 | TRBV10-3 | CAISESEVTEYNEQFF | TGTGCCATCAGTGAGTCAGAGGTGACGGAGTACAATGAGCAGTTCTTC
NA | many | TRBJ2-1 | TRBV6-6 | CASSYSNRGEQFF | TGTGCCAGCAGTTACTCAAACCGGGGTGAGCAGTTCTTC
NA | many | TRBJ2-4 | TRBV12-3/TRBV12-4 | CASRTGTEQNIQYF | TGTGCCAGCAGAACCGGGACCGAACAAAACATTCAGTACTTC
NA | many | TRBJ2-1 | TRBV27 | CASRGASYNEQFF | TGTGCCAGCAGGGGGGCCTCCTACAATGAGCAGTTCTTC
NA | many | TRBJ2-3 | TRBV28 | CASSLLQQGLGTDTQYF | TGTGCCAGCAGTTTATTGCAACAGGGTTTGGGGACAGATACGCAGTATTTT
NA | few | TRBJ2-2 | TRBV3-1 | CASSRGGLGELFF | TGTGCCAGCAGCCGTGGCGGACTCGGGGAGCTGTTTTTT
NA | NA | TRBJ2-5 | TRBV29-1 | CSVGLPGVETQYF | TGCAGCGTTGGGCTCCCAGGGGTTGAGACCCAGTACTTC
TRBD2 | NA | TRBJ2-1 | TRBV3-1 | CASSHSRLAGPRSYNEQFF | TGTGCCAGCAGCCACTCGAGACTAGCGGGCCCCCGATCCTACAATGAGCAGTTCTTC
NA | many | TRBJ1-2 | TRBV25-1 | CASSEGGLYGYTF | TGTGCCAGCAGTGAAGGAGGGCTCTATGGCTACACCTTC
NA | few | TRBJ2-5 | TRBV7-9 | CASGRDVGETQYF | TGTGCCAGCGGGCGGGACGTCGGAGAGACCCAGTACTTC
NA | NA | TRBJ2-3 | TRBV12-3/TRBV12-4 | CASSRLGKGPDTQYF | TGTGCCAGCAGCCGTCTGGGCAAGGGTCCAGATACGCAGTATTTT
NA | many | TRBJ1-2 | TRBV5-6 | CASSQTRGNYGYTF | TGTGCCAGCAGCCAGACCAGGGGCAACTATGGCTACACCTTC
TRBD1 | NA | TRBJ2-1 | TRBV4-1 | CASSQGTGQGVYNEQFF | TGCGCCAGCAGCCAAGGGACGGGACAGGGGGTTTACAATGAGCAGTTCTTC
NA | NA | TRBJ2-2 | TRBV11-2 | CASSLEAPNTGELFF | TGTGCCAGCAGCTTAGAAGCTCCGAACACCGGGGAGCTGTTTTTT
NA | many | TRBJ2-1 | TRBV6-2/TRBV6-3 | CASSFGTHEQFF | TGTGCCAGCAGTTTCGGGACACATGAGCAGTTCTTC
TRBD1 | few | TRBJ2-5 | TRBV3-1 | CASSPRQGEETQYF | TGTGCCAGCAGCCCTAGACAGGGTGAGGAGACCCAGTACTTC
NA | few | TRBJ1-5 | TRBV2 | CASNVFAGGQPQHF | TGTGCCAGCAACGTCTTTGCGGGCGGTCAGCCCCAGCATTTT
TRBD2 | many | TRBJ2-3 | TRBV20-1 | CSARDPGRERPGDTQYF | TGCAGTGCTAGAGATCCGGGGCGGGAGAGACCCGGGGATACGCAGTATTTT
TRBD2 | many | TRBJ2-2 | TRBV19 | CASSIYTSGSFTGELFF | TGTGCCAGTAGTATATACACTAGCGGGAGTTTCACCGGGGAGCTGTTTTTT
NA | NA | TRBJ1-3 | TRBV3-1 | CASSSLAGEAGNTIYF | TGTGCCAGCAGCTCCCTGGCAGGGGAGGCCGGAAACACCATATATTTT
TRBD2 | many | TRBJ2-3 | TRBV27 | CASSLSKLAGRGTQYF | TGTGCCAGCAGTTTATCGAAACTAGCGGGACGAGGTACGCAGTATTTT
TRBD1 | NA | TRBJ1-1 | TRBV18 | CASSSTGYGLNTEAFF | TGTGCCAGCTCATCGACAGGGTACGGGCTGAACACTGAAGCTTTCTTT
NA | many | TRBJ2-5 | TRBV6-5 | CASSPEYRVGSGENF | TGTGCCAGCAGCCCGGAGTATAGGGTGGGCTCGGGAGAAAACTTC
NA | many | TRBJ2-5 | TRBV20-1 | CGGQNQETQYF | TGCGGAGGACAGAACCAAGAGACCCAGTACTTC
NA | NA | TRBJ1-6 | TRBV9 | CASSVDPREGSPLHF | TGTGCCAGCAGCGTAGACCCCAGGGAAGGGTCACCCCTCCACTTT
NA | many | TRBJ2-3 | TRBV7-7 | CASSLVGGADTQYF | TGTGCTAGCAGCTTAGTCGGAGGGGCAGATACGCAGTATTTT
NA | many | TRBJ1-6 | TRBV28 | CASSLYGSPLHF | TGTGCCAGCAGTTTATATGGGTCACCCCTCCACTTT
NA | many | TRBJ2-1 | TRBV6-6 | CATGTRNEQFF | TGTGCCACTGGGACTCGCAATGAGCAGTTCTTC
NA | many | TRBJ2-7 | TRBV20-1 | CSASGPDSYEQYF | TGCAGTGCGAGCGGACCGGATTCCTACGAGCAGTACTTC
TRBD1 | many | TRBJ1-2 | TRBV12-3/TRBV12-4 | CASSNRDRDKDGYTF | TGTGCCAGCAGTAACCGGGACAGGGACAAAGATGGCTACACCTTC
NA | many | TRBJ1-5 | TRBV6-5 | CARGRGEFHQPQHF | TGTGCCAGAGGACGGGGCGAGTTCCATCAGCCCCAGCATTTT